This is a list of T cell receptor beta chains from one sample in a study of blood T cell repertoires in COVID-19. Clones were sequenced by immunoSEQ multiplex PCR, and TCRdb holds only the in-frame ones, with some missing. In the table there are about 130,000 clones, roughly 82% of which are singletons. Source material: peripheral blood. These receptors came from a human donor in a cohort sampled during active COVID-19. Each CDR3 is given with its conserved first and last residue. D genes are given only for firm matches. Clone size is not always given. Where it is, it says once, few, many or a class for expanded clones.

J: TRBJ2-5
V: TRBV7-2
D: .
size: once
DNA: TGTGCCAGCAGCCCGCGCGAGGAGACCCAGTACTTC
CDR3: CASSPREETQYF

J: TRBJ2-7
V: TRBV11-3
D: TRBD1
size: .
DNA: TGTGCCAGCAGCTTAGAAGGGACAGGCTACTACGAGCAGTACTTC
CDR3: CASSLEGTGYYEQYF

J: TRBJ1-5
V: TRBV6-2/TRBV6-3
D: TRBD1
size: .
DNA: TGTGCCAGCAGTTACACTGCTGGGACAGGGGGGGGCAATCAGCCCCAGCATTTT
CDR3: CASSYTAGTGGGNQPQHF

J: TRBJ2-2
V: TRBV11-2
D: TRBD1
size: few
DNA: TGTGCCAGCAGCTTAGGGAGACCGGGACAGACTTTCACCGGGGAGCTGTTTTTT
CDR3: CASSLGRPGQTFTGELFF

J: TRBJ2-7
V: TRBV7-2
D: TRBD2
size: .
DNA: TGTGCCAGCAGCTTATCGTGGCGGGAGGGCTACGAGCAGTACTTC
CDR3: CASSLSWREGYEQYF

J: TRBJ2-3
V: TRBV2
D: TRBD1
size: .
DNA: TGTGCCAGCAGTCCTAGGACAGGGGCGACAGATACGCAGTATTTT
CDR3: CASSPRTGATDTQYF

J: TRBJ1-6
V: TRBV11-2
D: TRBD1
size: .
DNA: TGTGCCAGCAGCCCCCAAGACAGGGTCCTGAGAAATTCACCCCTCCACTTT
CDR3: CASSPQDRVLRNSPLHF

J: TRBJ2-1
V: TRBV24-1
D: .
size: .
DNA: TGTGCCACCAGTGACGGACTGAGCTCCTACAATGAGCAGTTCTTC
CDR3: CATSDGLSSYNEQFF

J: TRBJ1-5
V: TRBV28
D: TRBD1
size: few
DNA: TGTGCCAGCGGGGGGCACAGGGGGTCTGGGCCCCAGCATTTT
CDR3: CASGGHRGSGPQHF

J: TRBJ1-3
V: TRBV4-2
D: .
size: .
DNA: TGTGCCAGCAGCCAAGTAGGGGTTGGACTGCGGAGGGAAGGCTCTGGAAACACCATATATTTT
CDR3: CASSQVGVGLRREGSGNTIYF

J: TRBJ2-7
V: TRBV27
D: .
size: .
DNA: TGTGCCAGCAGTTTACACCCGGACAGATACATCGAGCAGTACTTC
CDR3: CASSLHPDRYIEQYF

J: TRBJ2-3
V: TRBV7-9
D: .
size: .
DNA: TGTGCCAGCAACGATTTTGGGAGAATGGGACTGGGGGATACGCAGTATTTT
CDR3: CASNDFGRMGLGDTQYF

J: TRBJ2-5
V: TRBV5-4
D: .
size: .
DNA: TGTGCCAGCAGCTTGGCCTCTCACGGGGAGACCCAGTACTTC
CDR3: CASSLASHGETQYF

J: TRBJ2-1
V: TRBV9
D: TRBD2
size: .
DNA: TGTGCCAGCAGCGTAGAAATAGCGGGAGGGGGCAATGAGCAGTTCTTC
CDR3: CASSVEIAGGGNEQFF

J: TRBJ1-5
V: TRBV6-5
D: .
size: .
DNA: TGTGCCAGCAGTTATGGGCAGGGGAGTCAGCCCCAGCATTTT
CDR3: CASSYGQGSQPQHF

J: TRBJ1-5
V: TRBV5-1
D: TRBD1
size: .
DNA: TGCGCCAGCAGCTGGGGACAGGAAGGTGGGCCCCAGCATTTT
CDR3: CASSWGQEGGPQHF

J: TRBJ2-1
V: TRBV5-1
D: TRBD2
size: once
DNA: TGCGCCAGCAGCTTGGCTTTCGGGGGGATAAGAAATGAGCAGTTCTTC
CDR3: CASSLAFGGIRNEQFF

J: TRBJ2-1
V: TRBV5-1
D: TRBD2
size: .
DNA: TGCGCCAGCGGCAGCGGGACTAACTACAATGAGCAGTTCTTC
CDR3: CASGSGTNYNEQFF

J: TRBJ2-5
V: TRBV5-1
D: TRBD2
size: once
DNA: TGCGCCAGCCGGACGGGAGGGCCCCAAGAGACCCAGTACTTC
CDR3: CASRTGGPQETQYF

J: TRBJ2-1
V: TRBV7-8
D: TRBD2
size: .
DNA: TGTGCCAGCAGCTTAGTGGGGCGGGAGGGCCACAATGAGCAGTTCTTC
CDR3: CASSLVGREGHNEQFF